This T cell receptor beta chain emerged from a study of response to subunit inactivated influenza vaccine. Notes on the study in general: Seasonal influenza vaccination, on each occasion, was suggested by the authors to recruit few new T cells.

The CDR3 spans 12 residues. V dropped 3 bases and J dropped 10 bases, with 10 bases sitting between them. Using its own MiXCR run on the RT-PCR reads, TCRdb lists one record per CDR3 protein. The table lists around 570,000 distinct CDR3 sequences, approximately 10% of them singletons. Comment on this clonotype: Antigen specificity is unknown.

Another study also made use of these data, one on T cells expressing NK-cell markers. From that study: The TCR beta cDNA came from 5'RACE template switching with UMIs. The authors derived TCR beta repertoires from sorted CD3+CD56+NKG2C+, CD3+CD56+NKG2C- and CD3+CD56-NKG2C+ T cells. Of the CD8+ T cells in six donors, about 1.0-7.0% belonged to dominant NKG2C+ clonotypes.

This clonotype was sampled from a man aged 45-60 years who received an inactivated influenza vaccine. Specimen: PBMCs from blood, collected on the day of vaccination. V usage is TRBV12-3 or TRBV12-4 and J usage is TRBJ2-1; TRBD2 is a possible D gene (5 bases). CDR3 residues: CASSFQGGEQFF. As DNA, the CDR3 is TGTGCCAGCAGTTTCCAAGGCGGGGAGCAGTTCTTC.